These 22 T cell receptor beta chains came from one sample sequenced in a study of shared clonotypes between healthy human individuals. Method: immunoSEQ multiplex PCR; TCRdb's copy keeps in-frame clones and lacks some. The data hold about 320,000 clones, with around 86% observed a single time. The sequencing sample was made of memory CD8+ T cells sorted from blood. Subset in this sample: CD45RO+ cells pooled with CCR7-negative TemRA cells. All receptors derive from a man between 18 and 35 years old in good health.

Concerning this clone: At one of its ends the junction is not consistent with the germline gene, which may arise from a read error. The CDR3 is CASTLLAGEETQYF. CDR3 bases: TGTGCTAGCACCCTACTAGCGGGAGAAGAGACCCAGTACTTC. This chain links TRBV7-7 with TRBJ2-5; 11 nucleotides align to TRBD2. Germline-derived CDR1 and CDR2 are SSHAT and FNYEAQ (reference sequence). The CDR3 runs 14 residues. The full variable domain, with the rest looked up from reference TRBV7-7 and TRBJ2-5, is GAGVSQSPRYKVTKRGQDVTLRCDPISSHATLYWYQQALGQGPEFLTYFNYEAQPDKSGLPSDRFSAERPEGSISTLTIQRTEQRDSAMYRCASTLLAGEETQYFGPGTRLLVL.

The table lists this clone with many counts. The CDR3 region is CASSEDNYEQYF. The CDR3 DNA sequence: TGTGCCAGCAGTGAGGACAACTACGAGCAGTACTTC. The gene calls are TRBV2 and TRBJ2-7; D perhaps matches TRBD1 (5 bases). Germline V gives CDR1 SNHLY, CDR2 FYNNEI. CDR3 length: 12 amino acids. Trimming shortened V by 3 bases and J by 3 bases, and 6 bases separated the two germline ends. The full variable domain, rest sourced from reference TRBV2 and TRBJ2-7, is EPEVTQTPSHQVTQMGQEVILRCVPISNHLYFYWYRQILGQKVEFLVSFYNNEISEKSEIFDDQFSVERPDGSNFTLKIRSTKLEDSAMYFCASSEDNYEQYFGPGTRLTVT.

V gene TRBV9 combines with J gene TRBJ2-7, with D hard to call. Germline loops: CDR1 SGDLS, CDR2 YYNGEE. The CDR3 contains 15 residues. With 0 bases removed from V and 0 bases from J, the gap between germline ends came to 10 bases. CDR3 DNA sequence: TGTGCCAGCAGCGTAGGGTCACCTTCCTCCTACGAGCAGTACTTC. The encoded protein is CASSVGSPSSYEQYF. The complete variable domain, with remaining parts taken from reference TRBV9 and TRBJ2-7, reads DSGVTQTPKHLITATGQRVTLRCSPRSGDLSVYWYQQSLDQGLQFLIQYYNGEERAKGNILERFSAQQFPDLHSELNLSSLELGDSALYFCASSVGSPSSYEQYFGPGTRLTVT.

The V gene is TRBV27, the J gene TRBJ1-6; D is undetermined. V was cut by 5 bases and J by 6 bases, with 14 bases left in between. Germline lookup yields CDR1 MNHEY and CDR2 SMNVEV (reference sequence). This CDR3 is built from 15 residues. The CDR3 loop is CASSAVAEGNSPLHF. In nucleotides, the CDR3 is TGTGCCAGCAGTGCGGTCGCAGAGGGTAATTCACCCCTCCACTTT.

This chain uses TRBV2 with TRBJ1-2, with 8 bases matching TRBD1. CDR3 length: 15 amino acids. The ends lost 6 bases at V and 2 bases at J; junction bases unmatched: 8. Germline V lookup: CDR1 SNHLY, CDR2 FYNNEI. This chain's CDR3 is CASSAWTGKNYGYTF. CDR3 DNA: TGTGCCAGCAGCGCTTGGACAGGGAAAAACTATGGCTACACCTTC. The full variable domain, completed using reference TRBV2 and TRBJ1-2, is EPEVTQTPSHQVTQMGQEVILRCVPISNHLYFYWYRQILGQKVEFLVSFYNNEISEKSEIFDDQFSVERPDGSNFTLKIRSTKLEDSAMYFCASSAWTGKNYGYTFGSGTRLTVV.

The chain employs TRBV28 and TRBJ2-7; D may be TRBD1 (5 bases). V shed 11 bases and J shed 4 bases, with 15 bases lying between them. Germline CDR1 MDHEN, CDR2 SYDVKM. The CDR3 is made up of 12 amino acids. DNA of the CDR3: TGTGCCTCAGGGTTGGTGTCTTACGAGCAGTACTTC. As protein: CASGLVSYEQYF.

The V gene is TRBV4-3, the J gene TRBJ2-1; D may be TRBD2 (6 bases). This CDR3 is 16 amino acids long. V lost 0 bases and J 1 base, leaving 10 bases between the germline ends. Germline loops: CDR1 LGHNA, CDR2 YSLEER. The chain's CDR3 is CASSQDELASYNEQFF. CDR3 coding DNA: TGCGCCAGCAGCCAAGATGAACTAGCTTCCTACAATGAGCAGTTCTTC.

This clone was detected only a few times. The chain has TRBV19 and TRBJ2-1; D is undetermined. CDR3 length: 13 residues. With 6 bases removed from V and 10 bases from J, the gap between germline ends came to 16 bases. Germline V lookup: CDR1 LNHDA, CDR2 SQIVND (reference sequence). Written as DNA, the CDR3 is TGTGCCAGTAGCCTTCGGAGCGCTGAGGAGCAGTTCTTC. Protein sequence: CASSLRSAEEQFF. Based on the CDR3 plus reference TRBV19 and TRBJ2-1, the full variable domain is DGGITQSPKYLFRKEGQNVTLSCEQNLNHDAMYWYRQDPGQGLRLIYYSQIVNDFQKGDIAEGYSVSREKKESFPLTVTSAQKNPTAFYLCASSLRSAEEQFFGPGTRLTVL.

The J gene is TRBJ1-2, the V gene TRBV6-1; 8 positions agree with TRBD1. The CDR3 is 16 amino acids. Germline lookup yields CDR1 MNHNS and CDR2 SASEGT. Unmatched junction bases numbered 10, after V lost 3 bases and J lost 4 bases. The CDR3 DNA reads TGTGCCAGCAGTGAGGCCCCACGACAGGGGTCCTATGGCTACACCTTC. Its protein product is CASSEAPRQGSYGYTF.

V gene TRBV7-9 combines with J gene TRBJ2-7, with 7 positions matching TRBD1. With V trimmed by 9 bases and J by 6 bases, 11 bases remained unmatched. The CDR3 totals 13 residues. CDR1 is SEHNR, CDR2 FQNEAQ, per germline (reference sequence). CDR3 sequence (DNA): TGTGCCAGTGGGGGTGACAGGGCTCCCGAGCAGTACTTC. This sequence encodes CASGGDRAPEQYF.

The V gene is TRBV4-2, the J gene TRBJ2-5, with 8 bases that match TRBD1. Germline V gene sequence: CDR1 LGHNA, CDR2 YNFKEQ. The CDR3 is 13 residues long. Trimming cost V 2 bases and J 9 bases; bases outside gene matches: 5. The CDR3, as DNA: TGTGCCAGCAGCCAAAGGGACAGGCGGGCCCAGTACTTC. Its protein is CASSQRDRRAQYF.

V and J are TRBV4-1 and TRBJ1-2, with D perhaps matching TRBD1 (5 bases). Trimming left V 1 base short and J 13 bases short, with 13 bases between. Looked up from germline, CDR1 is MGHRA and CDR2 is YSYEKL. The CDR3 has 12 amino acids. The CDR3 DNA reads TGCGCCAGCAGCCAAGCTGTGGACAACCCCACCTTC. It codes for CASSQAVDNPTF.

The V gene is TRBV11-2, the J gene TRBJ1-3, with no clear D. The CDR3 is 14 residues long. V lost 5 bases, J lost 5 bases, and 13 bases lay in between. The V gene's germline CDR1 is SGHAT and CDR2 FQNNGV. The CDR3 is CASSPGSGRNTIYF. The CDR3 coding sequence is TGTGCCAGCAGCCCGGGATCGGGTAGAAACACCATATATTTT.

This chain connects TRBV4-1 to TRBJ2-2; D might be TRBD2 (6 bases). There are 15 residues in the CDR3. V gave up 1 base and J gave up 7 bases, with 13 bases separating them. Germline V gene data show CDR1 as MGHRA and CDR2 as YSYEKL. In nucleotides, the CDR3 is TGCGCCAGCAGCCAAGTTTTCCCCGGGGGCGGGGAGCTGTTTTTT. Encoded protein: CASSQVFPGGGELFF.

The chain couples TRBV28 to TRBJ1-1; no firm D call. The germline V and J ends were trimmed by 5 bases and 1 base, with 8 bases remaining between them. Germline CDR1 reads MDHEN; CDR2 reads SYDVKM. This CDR3 is built from 13 residues. The CDR3 sequence: CASSRFANTEAFF. CDR3 sequence (DNA): TGTGCCAGCAGTAGATTCGCGAACACTGAAGCTTTCTTT.

The chain couples TRBV29-1 to TRBJ2-7, with 14 nucleotides matching TRBD2. Germline V gives CDR1 SQVTM, CDR2 ANQGSEA. V lost 6 bases and J lost 3; bases outside the gene matches: 1. The CDR3 consists of 13 residues. CDR3 DNA sequence: TGCAGCGTGGGGACTAGCGGGAGCTACGAGCAGTACTTC. Translation gives CSVGTSGSYEQYF.

This clone was observed a handful of times. The rearrangement links TRBV29-1 to TRBJ1-1; TRBD1 matches 7 bases. From germline, CDR1 is SQVTM and CDR2 ANQGSEA. The CDR3 contains 13 residues. Trimming cost V 7 bases and J 6 bases; bases outside gene matches: 11. The CDR3 DNA is TGCAGCGACGTCGGACAGGCGGGGCCTGAAGCTTTCTTT. Residues: CSDVGQAGPEAFF.

This clone has only a few counts. Germline is not matched at one junction end, which may reflect a read error. The rearrangement uses TRBV2 and TRBJ2-1, with TRBD2 identical over 8 bases. The CDR3 has 10 amino acids. Per the germline V gene, CDR1 is SNHLY and CDR2 is FYNNEI. For the CDR3, the DNA is TGTGCCAGCAGTGGGGGACTAGACGTCTTC. This codes for CASSGGLDVF.

This chain connects TRBV5-6 to TRBJ2-7; 12 positions match TRBD1. CDR3 size: 15 residues. Germline CDR1 is SGHDT and CDR2 is YYEEEE. V lost 4 bases, J lost 5 bases, and 7 bases stayed unmatched. Here the CDR3 DNA reads TGTGCCAGCAGCGGAGGGACAGGGGGCGTGAACGAGCAGTACTTC. Its translation is CASSGGTGGVNEQYF.

This chain joins TRBV9 and TRBJ2-3; D perhaps matches TRBD2 (5 bases). Trimming left V 4 bases short and J 5 bases short, with 14 bases between. The CDR3 loop spans 14 amino acids. Germline V gene sequence: CDR1 SGDLS, CDR2 YYNGEE. The chain's CDR3 is CASSPRKSGDTQYF. CDR3 nucleotide sequence: TGTGCCAGCAGCCCCCGTAAGAGCGGAGATACGCAGTATTTT.

The J gene is TRBJ1-2, the V gene TRBV7-3, with TRBD1 matching 9 bases. J gave up 8 bases and V 3 bases, and 4 bases lay outside the gene matches. Per germline, CDR1 SGHTA and CDR2 FQGTGA. The CDR3 is 13 amino acids. In DNA, the CDR3 is TGTGCCAGCAGCTTTCACAGGGGGCACGGCTACACCTTC. Translated, it gives CASSFHRGHGYTF.

The chain recombines TRBV2 with TRBJ2-7, with D perhaps TRBD2 (6 bases). The germline V gene has CDR1 SNHLY and CDR2 FYNNEI. Trimming stripped 6 bases from V and 0 bases from J, with 9 bases between. This CDR3 is built from 13 residues. The CDR3 reads CASRGGFSYEQYF. In DNA form, the CDR3 reads TGTGCCAGCAGGGGGGGATTCTCCTACGAGCAGTACTTC.